This T cell receptor (beta chain) comes out of a study of regulatory T cells in long-lasting Graves disease. Findings of the study overall: The study found TRBV28, TRBJ1-2 and TRBJ2-5 favored in persistent disease. The study found lower TCR diversity in persistent Graves' patients than in newly diagnosed ones.

According to the study, TCR beta libraries were built with iRepertoire HTBI primers and CDR3-region Arm-PCR. Per the study methods: Identified across the samples were around 62 TRBV segments and over twelve TRBJ segments. One entry per CDR3 protein results from TCRdb running MiXCR on the multiplex PCR reads. V and J calls and clone size were set by TCRdb, not the authors. The sample shows over 400,000 distinct CDR3 sequences, roughly 15% of them seen only once. Documented time point: newly diagnosed GD, antithyroid drugs for less than 3 months. There was RNA extracted from PBMCs, and the TCR library was made from it. CDR1 and CDR2 (germline): SGHRS, YFSETQ. This CDR3 is 15 amino acids long. V lost 2 bases to trimming and J lost 0 bases; unmatched junction nucleotides: 4. This clonotype appeared a few times. Its antigen remains unknown. Another study also made use of these data, one on T cells in Graves' hyperthyroidism and ophthalmopathy. That paper notes: Disease duration under 2 months; hyperthyroidism patients were aged 18 to 65.

The chain has TRBV5-1 and TRBJ1-1, with TRBD1 identical over 7 bases. Sequencing used peripheral blood mononuclear cells (PBMCs), obtained at new diagnosis, from a patient treated with antithyroid drugs. This clonotype was sampled from a woman aged 50 to 60 with Graves disease. The CDR3 coding sequence is TGCGCCAGCAGCTTCCAGGGACAGATGAACACTGAAGCTTTCTTT. Translated: CASSFQGQMNTEAFF.